Each of the 10 T cell receptor beta chains below was sequenced from the same sample in a study of blood T cell repertoires in COVID-19. Here immunoSEQ multiplex PCR was the method, and the copy in TCRdb shows in-frame clones only, minus some. The sample holds approximately 70,000 clones; about four fifths are singletons and the top ten take about 6%. The sequencing sample was made of peripheral blood. The receptors shown here come from a woman in her sixties with acute or convalescent COVID-19.

J is TRBJ1-6 and V is TRBV5-1, with D unclear. The length of the CDR3 is 15 residues. V was pared by 1 base and J by 8 bases, with 13 bases between. CDR1 SGHRS and CDR2 YFSETQ come from the germline V gene. CDR3 sequence: CASSLYPGVDSPLHF. CDR3 nucleotide sequence: TGCGCCAGCAGCTTGTATCCTGGAGTTGATTCACCCCTCCACTTT.

This chain uses TRBV10-3 with TRBJ2-7, with D possibly matching TRBD1 (6 bases). Germline CDR1 ENHRY, CDR2 SYGVKD. This CDR3 comprises 17 residues. The V end was cut by 3 bases, the J end by 1 base, with 19 bases between. The CDR3: CAISDTGTERGSYEQYF. CDR3 nucleotide sequence: TGTGCCATCAGTGACACCGGGACGGAGAGGGGGTCCTACGAGCAGTACTTC.

This clone occurred a few times. CDR3 DNA sequence: TGTGCCAGCGCCTACAGGGTCCCGGGTGAGCAGTTCTTC. This codes for CASAYRVPGEQFF. The chain combines TRBV6-5 with TRBJ2-1, with a possible D match to TRBD1 (6 bases). Looked up from germline, CDR1 is MNHEY and CDR2 is SVGAGI. CDR3 size: 13 residues. V was shortened by 8 bases and J by 9 bases, with 17 bases between the two germline ends.

This chain uses TRBV5-4 with TRBJ2-3; 9 bases match TRBD2. V shed 3 bases and J 2 bases; nucleotides not matched to a gene: 7. The CDR3 has 16 amino acids. Per the germline V gene, CDR1 is SGHNT and CDR2 is YYREEE (reference sequence). The CDR3 DNA is TGTGCCAGCAGCTCTCCGACTAGCGGAGACACAGATACGCAGTATTTT. Residues: CASSSPTSGDTDTQYF.

The chain uses TRBV7-2 and TRBJ2-5, with no clear D. There are 13 residues in the CDR3. Germline V CDR1 and CDR2: SGHTA, FQGNSA. V lost 2 bases and J lost 3, with 7 bases in between. CDR3 nucleotide sequence: TGTGCCAGCAGCTTAAACTCTGAAGAGACCCAGTACTTC. Translating gives CASSLNSEETQYF. The full variable domain, rest sourced from reference TRBV7-2 and TRBJ2-5, is GAGVSQSPSNKVTEKGKDVELRCDPISGHTALYWYRQSLGQGLEFLIYFQGNSAPDKSGLPSDRFSAERTGGSVSTLTIQRTQQEDSAVYLCASSLNSEETQYFGPGTRLLVL.

The genes are TRBV19 and TRBJ2-3, with TRBD1 identical over 8 bases. Germline V gene data show CDR1 as LNHDA and CDR2 as SQIVND (reference sequence). The J segment lost 1 base and the V segment lost 5 bases, leaving 2 bases of the junction unmatched. The CDR3 runs to 14 residues. This chain's CDR3 is CASSLGQGTDTQYF. The CDR3 nucleotides are TGTGCCAGTAGTCTGGGACAGGGCACAGATACGCAGTATTTT. Full variable domain (outside the CDR3, taken from reference TRBV19 and TRBJ2-3): DGGITQSPKYLFRKEGQNVTLSCEQNLNHDAMYWYRQDPGQGLRLIYYSQIVNDFQKGDIAEGYSVSREKKESFPLTVTSAQKNPTAFYLCASSLGQGTDTQYFGPGTRLTVL.

V and J are TRBV7-3 and TRBJ1-1; D uncertain. The CDR3 runs to 13 residues. The V gene lost 3 bases and the J gene lost 3 bases, with 8 bases spanning the gap. Germline V gene data show CDR1 as SGHTA and CDR2 as FQGTGA. CDR3 DNA: TGTGCCAGCAGCTTGCGGTTTGACACTGAAGCTTTCTTT. The encoded protein is CASSLRFDTEAFF. Looking up the rest from reference TRBV7-3 and TRBJ1-1 gives the full variable domain: GAGVSQTPSNKVTEKGKYVELRCDPISGHTALYWYRQSLGQGPEFLIYFQGTGAADDSGLPNDRFFAVRPEGSVSTLKIQRTERGDSAVYLCASSLRFDTEAFFGQGTRLTVV.

The chain carries TRBV18 and TRBJ1-1, with a possible D match to TRBD1 (5 bases). V was trimmed by 1 base and J by 4 bases, leaving 13 bases between them. The CDR3 runs to 15 residues. Per the germline V gene, CDR1 is KGHSH and CDR2 is LQKENI. CDR3 in amino acids: CASSPREGEGTEAFF. The CDR3 coding sequence is TGTGCCAGCTCACCACGGGAAGGGGAGGGCACTGAAGCTTTCTTT.

This clone was counted a single time. The chain employs TRBV10-3 and TRBJ2-2, with 9 bases identical to TRBD1. Germline V gene data show CDR1 as ENHRY and CDR2 as SYGVKD. This CDR3 has 14 amino acids. The V segment lost 6 bases and the J segment 6 bases; nucleotides outside the gene matches: 5. DNA for the CDR3: TGTGCCATCAGCCGGGACAGGGTAGCCGGGGAGCTGTTTTTT. Translated, it gives CAISRDRVAGELFF.

This chain joins TRBV7-3 and TRBJ2-1; a weak D match, TRBD2 (7 bases). Germline CDR1 SGHTA, CDR2 FQGTGA. The CDR3 runs 18 residues. Trimming removed 4 bases from V and 2 bases from J, with 21 bases in between. The chain's CDR3 is CASSYAGAGDDAYNEQFF. The CDR3 DNA follows: TGTGCCAGCAGCTACGCGGGGGCGGGCGACGACGCCTACAATGAGCAGTTCTTC. Using reference TRBV7-3 and TRBJ2-1 for the parts outside the CDR3, the full variable domain is GAGVSQTPSNKVTEKGKYVELRCDPISGHTALYWYRQSLGQGPEFLIYFQGTGAADDSGLPNDRFFAVRPEGSVSTLKIQRTERGDSAVYLCASSYAGAGDDAYNEQFFGPGTRLTVL.